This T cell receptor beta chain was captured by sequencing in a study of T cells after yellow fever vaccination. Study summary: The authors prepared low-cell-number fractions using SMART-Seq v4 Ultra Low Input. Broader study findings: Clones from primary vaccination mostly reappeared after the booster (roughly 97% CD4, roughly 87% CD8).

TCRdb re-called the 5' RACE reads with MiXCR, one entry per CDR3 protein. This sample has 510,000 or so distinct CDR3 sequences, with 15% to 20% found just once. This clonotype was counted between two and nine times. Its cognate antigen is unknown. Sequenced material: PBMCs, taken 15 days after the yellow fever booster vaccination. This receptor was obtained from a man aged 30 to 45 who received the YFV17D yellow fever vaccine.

CDR3 sequence reads: CASSSGPDPYEQYF. CDR3 nucleotide sequence: TGTGCCAGCAGTTCGGGACCGGACCCCTACGAGCAGTACTTC. This chain links TRBV6-5 with TRBJ2-7; either TRBD1 or TRBD2 may fit D (5 bases each). With 4 bases removed from V and 2 bases from J, the gap between germline ends came to 12 bases. Germline CDR1 reads MNHEY; CDR2 reads SVGAGI. The CDR3 covers 14 residues.